Described below is a single T cell receptor beta chain sequence and its context. Its specificity is not known. The sample comes from a study of graft-versus-host responses after intestinal transplantation. Study as a whole: All recipients were given anti-thymocyte globulin induction, and tacrolimus and steroids were then administered for around three years.

Study conclusions and caveats: Present in recipient marrow, GvH clones included some that appeared first in ileum or blood.

Measured with immunoSEQ multiplex PCR; TCRdb has only the in-frame clones, and not every one. The sample lists 95,000 to 150,000 clones; around 95% were seen once. The material sequenced was unstimulated CD8+ T cells sorted from spleen or lymph node cells, taken before intestinal transplant. The clonotype originates from a human donor who received an intestinal transplant.

CDR3 DNA: TGTGCCAGTAGTATTTCCTTAGGCAGGGGTCGCGAGCAGTACTTC. It is translated as CASSISLGRGREQYF. The gene calls are TRBV19 and TRBJ2-7; D possibly corresponds to TRBD1 (6 bases). The CDR3 totals 15 residues. The germline CDR1 and CDR2 sequences are LNHDA and SQIVND (reference sequence). V gave up 3 bases and J gave up 6 bases, with 18 bases separating them.